The clone carrying this TCR beta chain was seen only once. Random hexamers primed reverse transcription of about 0.5 to 1 ug RNA. A single record per CDR3 protein comes from TCRdb applying MiXCR to the immunoSEQ multiplex PCR reads. The repertoire holds around 190,000 distinct CDR3 sequences, with approximately 95% as singletons. The entry originates in a study of CD8 T cells in Susac syndrome. High-throughput TCR beta sequencing covered peripheral CD8+ and CD4+ T cells. Germline CDR1 SGHAT, CDR2 FQNNGV. The CDR3 spans 16 residues. The junction had 8 bases not matched to a gene; V was cut back by 0 bases and J by 4 bases.

The TCR was taken from a human donor with multiple sclerosis. The chain joins TRBV11-2 to TRBJ2-7, with 8 bases identical to TRBD1. Sequencing was performed on CD8+ T cells from PBMCs. The CDR3 DNA sequence: TGTGCCAGCAGCTTAGATCGGACAGGGCTTATGTACGAGCAGTACTTC. Its protein is CASSLDRTGLMYEQYF.